These 13 T cell receptor beta chains originate from one sample sequenced in a study of blood T cell repertoires in COVID-19. Sequenced by immunoSEQ multiplex PCR; TCRdb stores in-frame clones only, minus some. The table includes about 200,000 clones, 70% to 85% detected once. Material for sequencing was peripheral blood. The receptors come from a human donor with acute or convalescent COVID-19. The donor label of this sample is uncertain.

The chain links TRBV3-1 (or the pseudogene TRBV3-2) to TRBJ1-1, with D possibly TRBD1 on 5 matching bases. Trimming took off 2 bases at V and 8 bases at J, with 12 bases between the two ends. CDR1 LGHDT and CDR2 YNNKEL come from the germline V gene (reference sequence). CDR3 length: 13 amino acids. The CDR3 DNA follows: TGTGCCAGCAGCCAAACTATTGACAGCGAAGCTTTCTTT. Translating it yields CASSQTIDSEAFF.

This clone was recorded only once. The chain employs TRBV10-3 and TRBJ2-3; the D gene is possibly TRBD1 (6 bases). The V end was cut by 4 bases, the J end by 5 bases, with 13 bases between. CDR3 length equals 14 residues. CDR1 is ENHRY, CDR2 SYGVKD, per germline. The DNA for the CDR3 is TGTGCCATCAGTGGGGGACAAACAGGAGATACGCAGTATTTT. Its protein is CAISGGQTGDTQYF.

The V call is TRBV2, the J call TRBJ1-2, with 11 positions matching TRBD1. CDR1 and CDR2 from the germline V gene are SNHLY and FYNNEI. The CDR3 spans 12 residues. The J segment lost 12 bases and the V segment lost 8 bases, leaving 8 bases of the junction unmatched. The CDR3 DNA reads TGTGCCAGCCGGGACAGGGGGGTACAGGACACCTTC. Translating gives CASRDRGVQDTF.

This clone appeared a single time. The V gene is TRBV6-5, the J gene TRBJ2-3; TRBD1 is a possible D gene (5 bases). Trimming left V 6 bases short and J 3 bases short, with 10 bases between. CDR3 size: 13 residues. Germline CDR1 MNHEY, CDR2 SVGAGI. The CDR3 protein is CASRRTITDTQYF. The CDR3 DNA is TGTGCCAGCAGGAGGACAATAACAGATACGCAGTATTTT.

The gene calls are TRBV6-6 and TRBJ2-3; 11 bases are shared with TRBD2. The ends lost 6 bases at V and 3 bases at J; junction bases unmatched: 8. The germline V gene encodes CDR1 MNHNY and CDR2 SVGAGI (reference sequence). The CDR3 is made up of 16 amino acids. The DNA of the CDR3 is TGTGCCAGCAGACCGGGACTAGCGGAAGGGACAGATACGCAGTATTTT. Protein: CASRPGLAEGTDTQYF.

The V and J genes are TRBV9 and TRBJ2-1, with a possible D match to TRBD1 (5 bases). The ends were cut back, 4 bases at V and 8 bases at J, with 13 bases in the middle. This CDR3 comprises 13 residues. CDR1 is SGDLS, CDR2 YYNGEE, per germline. The CDR3 loop reads CASSYTQGHEQFF. As DNA, the CDR3 is TGTGCCAGCAGCTACACCCAGGGCCATGAGCAGTTCTTC.

The chain recombines TRBV4-3 with TRBJ1-1; D not certain. Between the trimmed V and J ends, which lost 1 base and 0 bases, there was a span of 9 bases. Germline-derived CDR1 and CDR2 are LGHNA and YSLEER. The CDR3 extends over 15 amino acids. CDR3 region: CASSQGLGLNTEAFF. CDR3 nucleotide sequence: TGCGCCAGCAGCCAAGGACTAGGATTGAACACTGAAGCTTTCTTT.

The chain joins TRBV2 to TRBJ2-1; D gene uncertain. The CDR3 is 14 residues long. Trimming cost V 2 bases and J 10 bases, with 15 bases left between them. Germline loops: CDR1 SNHLY, CDR2 FYNNEI. The CDR3 loop reads CASSEFPVHGEQFF. The CDR3 coding sequence is TGTGCCAGCAGTGAATTCCCCGTTCACGGGGAGCAGTTCTTC.

The chain joins TRBV5-4 to TRBJ2-1; no reliable D call. Trimming took off 2 bases at V and 0 bases at J, with 9 bases between the two ends. Germline values: CDR1 SGHNT, CDR2 YYREEE (reference sequence). The CDR3 has 15 residues. CDR3 sequence reads: CASSFGGSSYNEQFF. The DNA of the CDR3 is TGTGCCAGCAGCTTCGGCGGAAGCTCCTACAATGAGCAGTTCTTC. Filled out from reference TRBV5-4 and TRBJ2-1, the complete variable domain reads ETGVTQSPTHLIKTRGQQVTLRCSSQSGHNTVSWYQQALGQGPQFIFQYYREEENGRGNFPPRFSGLQFPNYSSELNVNALELDDSALYLCASSFGGSSYNEQFFGPGTRLTVL.

The chain uses TRBV5-4 and TRBJ2-3, with a possible D match to TRBD1 (6 bases). V was trimmed by 1 base and J by 2 bases, leaving 11 bases between them. CDR3 length: 15 residues. Germline V CDR1 and CDR2: SGHNT, YYREEE (reference sequence). The CDR3 here is CASSLQDRITDTQYF. The CDR3 bases are TGTGCCAGCAGCTTGCAGGACAGAATCACAGATACGCAGTATTTT.

This clone was seen a single time. The CDR3, as DNA: TGTGCCAGCAGCTTAGTAGGGACAGGGACGGATGGCTACACCTTC. Protein sequence: CASSLVGTGTDGYTF. The chain joins TRBV7-2 to TRBJ1-2; 9 bases map to TRBD1. This CDR3 spans 15 amino acids. Trimming removed 1 base from V and 6 bases from J; junction bases left unmatched: 6. CDR1 and CDR2 from the germline V gene are SGHTA and FQGNSA.

The rearrangement links TRBV5-5 to TRBJ1-2; 9 bases align to TRBD1. V was clipped by 4 bases and J by 4 bases; unmatched bases: 8. CDR1 is SGHKS, CDR2 YYEKEE, per germline (reference sequence). This CDR3 contains 15 residues. CDR3 DNA sequence: TGTGCCAGCAGCCTAGATTCGACAGGGGGCTATGGCTACACCTTC. Protein: CASSLDSTGGYGYTF.

The chain uses TRBV30 and TRBJ1-1; 7 positions match TRBD1. Germline lookup yields CDR1 GTSNPN and CDR2 SVGIG (reference sequence). J was trimmed by 9 bases and V by 4 bases; bases with no gene match: 11. The CDR3 loop spans 13 amino acids. The CDR3 nucleotides read TGTGCCTGGATTGACAGGGAAAGGAATAAAGCTTTCTTT. Protein product: CAWIDRERNKAFF.